What follows are 13 T cell receptor beta chains derived from one specimen sequenced in a study of cytomegalovirus exposure and HLA in healthy donors. PCR amplification relied on 60 Vbeta primers (plus 13 Jbeta primers). The protocol was immunoSEQ multiplex PCR, while the TCRdb copy is restricted to in-frame clones and leaves out a portion. The sample carries around 150,000 clones, around 64% recorded once. Sequenced input: PBMCs. The receptors come from a woman in her 30s in good health and CMV-seronegative.

The V and J genes are TRBV19 and TRBJ2-3; 7 bases fit TRBD2. CDR1 is LNHDA and CDR2 is SQIVND in the germline V gene (reference sequence). The CDR3 has 14 amino acids. The trim removed 6 bases at V and 5 bases at J, leaving 8 bases unmatched. The CDR3 here is CASRRAGEIDTQYF. In DNA form, the CDR3 reads TGTGCCAGTAGGAGGGCGGGAGAGATAGATACGCAGTATTTT. The whole variable domain, filled in from reference TRBV19 and TRBJ2-3, reads DGGITQSPKYLFRKEGQNVTLSCEQNLNHDAMYWYRQDPGQGLRLIYYSQIVNDFQKGDIAEGYSVSREKKESFPLTVTSAQKNPTAFYLCASRRAGEIDTQYFGPGTRLTVL.

The V gene is TRBV2, the J gene TRBJ1-4; weak D call: TRBD1 (6 bases). CDR1 is SNHLY, CDR2 FYNNEI, per germline. V was shortened by 6 bases and J by 3 bases, with 11 bases between the two germline ends. This CDR3 comprises 14 residues. The chain's CDR3 is CASRYRDSNEKLFF. The CDR3 DNA follows: TGTGCCAGCAGATACAGGGATTCTAATGAAAAACTGTTTTTT.

The chain combines TRBV28 with TRBJ2-1; D is uncertain. The germline gives CDR1 MDHEN, CDR2 SYDVKM. V gave up 5 bases and J gave up 8 bases, with 7 bases separating them. The CDR3 has 11 residues. DNA of the CDR3: TGTGCCAGCAGTCGTGTAGATGAGCAGTTCTTC. It encodes CASSRVDEQFF.

V gene TRBV30 combines with J gene TRBJ2-3, with 12 bases aligning to TRBD2. The CDR3 sequence is 15 residues long. Trimming took 7 bases from V and 2 from J; bases not matched to a gene: 7. From germline, CDR1 is GTSNPN and CDR2 SVGIG (reference sequence). CDR3 residues: CASDLAGGSTDTQYF. The DNA of the CDR3 is TGTGCCTCGGATCTAGCGGGGGGGTCCACAGATACGCAGTATTTT.

The chain recombines TRBV4-1 with TRBJ2-5, with 9 bases that match TRBD2. CDR1 MGHRA and CDR2 YSYEKL come from the germline V gene. The CDR3 is made up of 16 amino acids. V dropped 8 bases and J dropped 6; count of bases not matched to a gene: 16. The CDR3 DNA sequence: TGCGCCAGCTCCACCTCACGCGGGGGGGGAATGAAGACCCAGTACTTC. Translation gives CASSTSRGGGMKTQYF.

The chain uses TRBV2 and TRBJ2-7; 12 bases line up with TRBD1. Trimming at V came to 8 bases and at J to 7 bases, leaving 9 bases not matched to a gene. Germline lookup yields CDR1 SNHLY and CDR2 FYNNEI. This CDR3 spans 14 amino acids. DNA of the CDR3: TGTGCCAGCTACAAGGGACAGGGGGCGCGGGAGCAGTACTTC. This translates into CASYKGQGAREQYF.

The chain recombines TRBV6-5 with TRBJ2-2, with 10 nucleotides matching TRBD1. Trimming took 5 bases from V and 5 from J; bases not matched to a gene: 5. Germline V gives CDR1 MNHEY, CDR2 SVGAGI. This CDR3 region has 15 residues. The CDR3 is CASSPGTGATGELFF. The CDR3 nucleotides are TGTGCCAGCAGTCCCGGGACAGGGGCGACCGGGGAGCTGTTTTTT.

This clone was seen a handful of times. The J gene is TRBJ1-1, the V gene TRBV28; the D gene is possibly TRBD1 (5 bases). The length of the CDR3 is 15 residues. Germline values: CDR1 MDHEN, CDR2 SYDVKM. V lost 6 bases and J 6 bases, leaving 20 bases between the germline ends. CDR3 DNA: TGTGCCAGCAGGGGAGGGCGGGGGTGGGTGGCTGAAGCTTTCTTT. It codes for CASRGGRGWVAEAFF.

Here the CDR3 DNA reads TGTGCCAGCAGTTCCGGTCCGAGCGGGTGGCAGTTCGAGCAGTTCTTC. This codes for CASSSGPSGWQFEQFF. The chain combines TRBV6-6 with TRBJ2-1; possibly TRBD2 for D (6 bases). The CDR3 contains 16 residues. CDR1 and CDR2 from the germline V gene are MNHNY and SVGAGI (reference sequence). V gave up 4 bases and J gave up 10 bases, with 23 bases separating them.

Details on this clone: A junction boundary mismatches the germline segment, possibly from a read error. CDR3 loop: CASSFTLQGHRPSIW. The CDR3 nucleotides are TGTGCCAGCAGCTTCACCCTACAGGGACATCGCCCTAGTATATGG. V is TRBV5-6 and J is TRBJ2-7; D may be TRBD1 (6 bases). This CDR3 contains 15 residues. CDR1 is SGHDT, CDR2 YYEEEE, per germline.

V and J are TRBV7-9 and TRBJ1-1; a possible D gene is TRBD1 (5 bases). V was shortened by 6 bases and J by 0 bases, with 8 bases between the two germline ends. Germline CDR1 reads SEHNR; CDR2 reads FQNEAQ (reference sequence). This CDR3 contains 13 residues. CDR3 coding DNA: TGTGCCAGCAGACGACAGATGAACACTGAAGCTTTCTTT. Protein sequence: CASRRQMNTEAFF.

This clone appeared once. The chain recombines TRBV14 with TRBJ1-2; no definite D call. Germline V gene sequence: CDR1 SGHDN, CDR2 FVKESK. This CDR3 is built from 12 residues. The V gene lost 4 bases and the J gene lost 4 bases, with 7 bases spanning the gap. Here the CDR3 DNA reads TGTGCCAGCAGCCCGGTCGTCTATGGCTACACCTTC. Translating gives CASSPVVYGYTF.

The chain carries TRBV7-6 and TRBJ2-3, with a tentative D call TRBD1 (7 bases). The CDR3 covers 12 residues. V was clipped by 5 bases and J by 10 bases, with 13 bases between them. Germline V lookup: CDR1 SGHVS, CDR2 FNYEAQ. The CDR3 coding sequence is TGTGCCAGCAGCCCAGGGGGGCTGGCGCAGTATTTT. Its translation: CASSPGGLAQYF.